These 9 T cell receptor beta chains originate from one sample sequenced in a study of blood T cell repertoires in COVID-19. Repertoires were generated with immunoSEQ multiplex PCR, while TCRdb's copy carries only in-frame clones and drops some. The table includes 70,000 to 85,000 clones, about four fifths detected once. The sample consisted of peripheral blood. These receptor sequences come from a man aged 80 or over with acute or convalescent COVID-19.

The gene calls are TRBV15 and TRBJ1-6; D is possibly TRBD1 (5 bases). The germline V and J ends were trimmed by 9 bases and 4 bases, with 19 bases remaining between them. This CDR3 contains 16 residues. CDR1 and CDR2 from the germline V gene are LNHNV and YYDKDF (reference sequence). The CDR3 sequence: CATAARRGEYNSPLHF. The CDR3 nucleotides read TGTGCCACTGCAGCAAGGAGGGGAGAGTATAATTCACCCCTCCACTTT.

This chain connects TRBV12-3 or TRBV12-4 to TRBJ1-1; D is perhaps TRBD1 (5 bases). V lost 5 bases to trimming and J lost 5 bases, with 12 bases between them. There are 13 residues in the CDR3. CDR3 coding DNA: TGTGCCAGCAGTCGACTGAGGACAACTGAAGCTTTCTTT. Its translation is CASSRLRTTEAFF.

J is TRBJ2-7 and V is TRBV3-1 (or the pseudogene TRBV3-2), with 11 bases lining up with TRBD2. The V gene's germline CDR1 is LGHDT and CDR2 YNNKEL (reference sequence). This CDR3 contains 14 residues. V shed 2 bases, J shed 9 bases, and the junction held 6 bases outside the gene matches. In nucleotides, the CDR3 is TGTGCCAGCAGCCAAATAGCGGGGGGGCCGGCGCAGTACTTC. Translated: CASSQIAGGPAQYF.

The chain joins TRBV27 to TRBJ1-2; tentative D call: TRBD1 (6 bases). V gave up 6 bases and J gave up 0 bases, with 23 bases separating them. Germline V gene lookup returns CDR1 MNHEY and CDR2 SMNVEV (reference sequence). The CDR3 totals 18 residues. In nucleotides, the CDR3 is TGTGCCAGCAGCCCAACAAGGGCGGGGGCAGGCCCTAACTATGGCTACACCTTC. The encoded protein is CASSPTRAGAGPNYGYTF.

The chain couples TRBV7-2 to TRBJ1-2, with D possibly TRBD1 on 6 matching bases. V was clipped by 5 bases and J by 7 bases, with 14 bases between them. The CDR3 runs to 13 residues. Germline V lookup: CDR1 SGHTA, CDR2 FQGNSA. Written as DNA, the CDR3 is TGTGCCAGCAGCCAATTTGGGGGCCGTGGCTACACCTTC. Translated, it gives CASSQFGGRGYTF.

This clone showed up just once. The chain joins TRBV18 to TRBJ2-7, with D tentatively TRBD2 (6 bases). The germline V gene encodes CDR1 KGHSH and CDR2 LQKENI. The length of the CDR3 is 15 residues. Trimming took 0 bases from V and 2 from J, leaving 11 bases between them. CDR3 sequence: CASSPPLAAPYEQYF. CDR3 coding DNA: TGTGCCAGCTCACCACCCTTAGCGGCGCCCTACGAGCAGTACTTC. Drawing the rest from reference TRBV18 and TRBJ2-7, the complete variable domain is NAGVMQNPRHLVRRRGQEARLRCSPMKGHSHVYWYRQLPEEGLKFMVYLQKENIIDESGMPKERFSAEFPKEGPSILRIQQVVRGDSAAYFCASSPPLAAPYEQYFGPGTRLTVT.

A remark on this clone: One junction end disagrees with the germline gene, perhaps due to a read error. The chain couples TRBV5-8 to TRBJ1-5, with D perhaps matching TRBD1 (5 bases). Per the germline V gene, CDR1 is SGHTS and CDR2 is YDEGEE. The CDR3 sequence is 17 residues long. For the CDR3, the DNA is TGTGCCAGCAGCCCAGGAAGAAGACAGTATAGCCATCAGCCCCAGCATTTT. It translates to CASSPGRRQYSHQPQHF.

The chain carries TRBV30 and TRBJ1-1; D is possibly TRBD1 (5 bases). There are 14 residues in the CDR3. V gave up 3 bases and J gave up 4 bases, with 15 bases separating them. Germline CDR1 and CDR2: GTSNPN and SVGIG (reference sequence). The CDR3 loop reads CAWRRQGMGTEAFF. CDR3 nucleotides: TGTGCCTGGAGGAGGCAGGGTATGGGCACTGAAGCTTTCTTT.

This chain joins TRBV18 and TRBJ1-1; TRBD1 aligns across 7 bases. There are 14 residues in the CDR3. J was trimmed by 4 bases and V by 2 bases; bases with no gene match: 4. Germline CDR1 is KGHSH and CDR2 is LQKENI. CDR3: CASSPGGGTTEAFF. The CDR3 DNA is TGTGCCAGCTCACCAGGAGGGGGCACCACTGAAGCTTTCTTT.